This is a list of T cell receptor beta chains from one sample in a study of cytomegalovirus exposure and HLA in healthy donors. Profiled with immunoSEQ multiplex PCR; TCRdb holds only in-frame clones, not every one. The data hold about 64,000 clones, with 85% observed a single time. Material: PBMCs. These receptors all stem from a female donor in good health and CMV-seronegative. Both conserved end residues are part of each CDR3. Each record gives: D gene, clone size, V gene, J gene, CDR3 DNA, CDR3 protein. The D gene is left open where the match is weak. Some rows mark clone size as missing; the rest say once, few, many or name a class of expanded clone.

d_gene: -; abundance: -; v_gene: TRBV7-6; j_gene: TRBJ1-1; CDR3nt: TGTGCCAGCAGCGTGGGGCCGGGAGAGGGAAGAACTGAAGCTTTCTTT; CDR3aa: CASSVGPGEGRTEAFF
d_gene: TRBD1; abundance: -; v_gene: TRBV6-5; j_gene: TRBJ1-5; CDR3nt: TGTGCCAGCAGTTACAATGCAGGGGGGTCGCAGCCCCAGCATTTT; CDR3aa: CASSYNAGGSQPQHF
d_gene: -; abundance: -; v_gene: TRBV7-2; j_gene: TRBJ1-5; CDR3nt: TGTGCCAGCAGCTTAGTGGGCAGCTACAATCAGCCCCAGCATTTT; CDR3aa: CASSLVGSYNQPQHF
d_gene: TRBD2; abundance: -; v_gene: TRBV7-2; j_gene: TRBJ2-7; CDR3nt: TGTGCCAGCAGCAAAGGGACTAGTGTCTCCTACGAGCAGTACTTC; CDR3aa: CASSKGTSVSYEQYF
d_gene: -; abundance: -; v_gene: TRBV2; j_gene: TRBJ1-5; CDR3nt: TGTGCCAGCAGTGGTACGGGGGGCAATCAGCCCCAGCATTTT; CDR3aa: CASSGTGGNQPQHF
d_gene: TRBD1; abundance: -; v_gene: TRBV4-1; j_gene: TRBJ1-5; CDR3nt: TGCGCCAGCAGCCAGGGACAGGGTAGCAATCAGCCCCAGCATTTT; CDR3aa: CASSQGQGSNQPQHF
d_gene: TRBD2; abundance: once; v_gene: TRBV2; j_gene: TRBJ2-5; CDR3nt: TGTGCCAGCCTGGGGGGGGAGACCCAGTACTTC; CDR3aa: CASLGGETQYF
d_gene: -; abundance: -; v_gene: TRBV7-2; j_gene: TRBJ1-3; CDR3nt: TGTGCCAGCAGCCCTAGTTTGGGGGCGCGCGGAAACACCATATATTTT; CDR3aa: CASSPSLGARGNTIYF
d_gene: TRBD2; abundance: -; v_gene: TRBV7-9; j_gene: TRBJ2-7; CDR3nt: TGTGCCAGCAGCTATAGCGGGACTTTCTACGAGCAGTACTTC; CDR3aa: CASSYSGTFYEQYF
d_gene: TRBD2; abundance: -; v_gene: TRBV7-3; j_gene: TRBJ2-3; CDR3nt: TGTGCCAGCAGCGTCTCTAGCGGGAGGGCCTCAGATACGCAGTATTTT; CDR3aa: CASSVSSGRASDTQYF
d_gene: TRBD2; abundance: -; v_gene: TRBV7-6; j_gene: TRBJ2-2; CDR3nt: TGTGCCAGCAGCCGAGCTCTGGCGGGGGGCACCGGGGAGCTGTTTTTT; CDR3aa: CASSRALAGGTGELFF
d_gene: TRBD1; abundance: -; v_gene: TRBV29-1; j_gene: TRBJ2-7; CDR3nt: TGCAGCGTTGAAACAGGGGCCGACGAGCAGTACTTC; CDR3aa: CSVETGADEQYF
d_gene: TRBD1; abundance: -; v_gene: TRBV9; j_gene: TRBJ2-7; CDR3nt: TGTGCCAGCAACCCCACAGGGGGTCAGGCCTACGAGCAGTACTTC; CDR3aa: CASNPTGGQAYEQYF
d_gene: TRBD1; abundance: -; v_gene: TRBV7-2; j_gene: TRBJ1-1; CDR3nt: TGTGCCAGCAGCTCGGACAGGCAGAACACTGAAGCTTTCTTT; CDR3aa: CASSSDRQNTEAFF